These 6 T cell receptor beta chains share one sample of origin, sequenced in a study of shared clonotypes between healthy human individuals. The protocol was immunoSEQ multiplex PCR, while the TCRdb copy is restricted to in-frame clones and leaves out a portion. The sample has some 2,100,000 clones; 90% to 95% are singletons. Selected positively for CCR7 and CD45RO-negative, naive CD8 cells excluded terminally differentiated effector memory CD45RA+ cells. The sequencing input was naive CD8+ T cells from PBMCs. The receptors here all came from a man aged 18 to 29 in good health. Some clones in this sample may be carry-over from other donors' samples.

This rearrangement joins TRBV5-4 to TRBJ2-1; TRBD1 agrees at 9 bases. J gave up 7 bases and V 5 bases, and 10 bases lay outside the gene matches. The CDR3 runs to 15 residues. Germline assignment: CDR1 SGHNT and CDR2 YYREEE (reference sequence). The CDR3 nucleotides read TGTGCCAGCAGTATAACAGGGGGCGCGGGGAATGAGCAGTTCTTC. It specifies CASSITGGAGNEQFF. Drawing the rest from reference TRBV5-4 and TRBJ2-1, the complete variable domain is ETGVTQSPTHLIKTRGQQVTLRCSSQSGHNTVSWYQQALGQGPQFIFQYYREEENGRGNFPPRFSGLQFPNYSSELNVNALELDDSALYLCASSITGGAGNEQFFGPGTRLTVL.

The rearrangement joins TRBV4-1 to TRBJ1-3; 11 bases agree with TRBD1. Germline values: CDR1 MGHRA, CDR2 YSYEKL. V trimming: 2 bases; J trimming: 2 bases; junction bases outside the gene matches: 11. This CDR3 comprises 19 residues. DNA of the CDR3: TGCGCCAGCAGCCAACGTCCCGGGACAGGGGGTGACCCTGGAAACACCATATATTTT. Its translation is CASSQRPGTGGDPGNTIYF.

The V and J genes are TRBV4-1 and TRBJ2-1; D unresolved. V lost 0 bases and J 0 bases, leaving 12 bases between the germline ends. The V gene's germline CDR1 is MGHRA and CDR2 YSYEKL. The CDR3 spans 17 residues. CDR3 DNA sequence: TGCGCCAGCAGCCAAGATAATGAGCTATTCTCCTACAATGAGCAGTTCTTC. This translates into CASSQDNELFSYNEQFF.

The chain combines TRBV28 with TRBJ1-4; D might be TRBD1 (5 bases). V shed 5 bases and J shed 7 bases, with 14 bases lying between them. The CDR3 is 14 residues long. In germline, CDR1 is MDHEN, CDR2 SYDVKM. DNA of the CDR3: TGTGCCAGCAGTGGCATGGGGGAGGGTGAAAAACTGTTTTTT. Amino acid sequence: CASSGMGEGEKLFF.

The chain employs TRBV7-9 and TRBJ2-1; 8 bases agree with TRBD2. The V gene's germline CDR1 is SEHNR and CDR2 FQNEAQ (reference sequence). With V trimmed by 7 bases and J by 8 bases, 16 bases remained unmatched. The CDR3 extends over 16 amino acids. The CDR3 loop is CASTFPGSGNGYEQFF. Written as DNA, the CDR3 is TGTGCCAGCACCTTCCCTGGTAGCGGGAATGGCTATGAGCAGTTCTTC.

The chain couples TRBV7-9 to TRBJ1-1; D is perhaps TRBD1 (6 bases). Germline assignment: CDR1 SEHNR and CDR2 FQNEAQ (reference sequence). With 5 bases removed from V and 1 base from J, the gap between germline ends came to 20 bases. This CDR3 is built from 17 residues. As DNA, the CDR3 is TGTGCCAGCAGCCCCGATGGCCCTACAGGGCCGAACACTGAAGCTTTCTTT. This encodes CASSPDGPTGPNTEAFF.